The 2 T cell receptor beta chains reported below all come from one sample, sequenced in a study of blood T cell repertoires in COVID-19. Generated by immunoSEQ multiplex PCR, the TCRdb table keeps only in-frame clones and is missing some. The sample contains approximately 360,000 clones, approximately 89% of which appear only once. The specimen sequenced was PBMCs or T cells enriched from blood (not recorded which). The receptors were sampled from a man aged 40-49 years in a cohort exposed to, infected with or recovered from COVID-19 (not recorded which).

The chain uses TRBV7-9 and TRBJ2-3; 8 nucleotides agree with TRBD1. The CDR3 runs 15 residues. Germline V CDR1 and CDR2: SEHNR, FQNEAQ (reference sequence). The V gene end was trimmed by 4 bases and the J gene end by 4 bases; junction bases not matched to a gene: 7. The CDR3 region has the DNA TGTGCCAGCAGCTCGACAGGGGACCGGGCAGATACGCAGTATTTT. Its translation is CASSSTGDRADTQYF.

The chain recombines TRBV30 with TRBJ1-2; tentative D call: TRBD1 (5 bases). CDR3 length: 14 residues. Per the germline V gene, CDR1 is GTSNPN and CDR2 is SVGIG (reference sequence). Trimming shortened V by 3 bases and J by 7 bases, and 18 bases separated the two germline ends. The CDR3 loop reads CAWREQAPGGGYTF. For the CDR3, the DNA is TGTGCCTGGAGGGAACAGGCGCCGGGGGGTGGCTACACCTTC.